This T cell receptor beta chain appears in the sequencing data of a study of control samples from healthy donors and cancer patients. Libraries were prepared by immunoSEQ multiplex PCR; TCRdb keeps only in-frame clonotypes and omits some of them. In the table there are roughly 90,000 clones, approximately 93% of which are singletons. The germline CDR1 and CDR2 sequences are SNHLY and FYNNEI. With 6 bases clipped from V and 3 bases from J, the junction kept 5 bases outside the gene matches. The length of the CDR3 is 14 residues. The sequence was collected from a woman in her 30s in good health. Sequences were obtained from blood. The V gene is TRBV2, the J gene TRBJ1-5; TRBD1 agrees at 7 bases. CDR3 sequence (DNA): TGTGCCAGCAGGTGGGGACAGCTCAATCAGCCCCAGCATTTT. It specifies CASRWGQLNQPQHF.